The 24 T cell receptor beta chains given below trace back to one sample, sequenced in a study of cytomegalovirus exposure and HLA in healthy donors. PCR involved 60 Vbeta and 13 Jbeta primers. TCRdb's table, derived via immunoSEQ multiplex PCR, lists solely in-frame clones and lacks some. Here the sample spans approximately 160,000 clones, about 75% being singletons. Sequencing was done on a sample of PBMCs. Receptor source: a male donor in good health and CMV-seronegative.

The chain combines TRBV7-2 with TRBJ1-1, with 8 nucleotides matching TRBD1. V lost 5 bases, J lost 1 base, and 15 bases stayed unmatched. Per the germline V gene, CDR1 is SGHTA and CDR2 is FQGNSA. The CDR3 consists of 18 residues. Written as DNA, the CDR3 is TGTGCCAGCAGCCCCAACCTAGGGGGGGACAGGTGGAACACTGAAGCTTTCTTT. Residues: CASSPNLGGDRWNTEAFF.

CDR3 sequence: CASSLGTVGDYNEQFF. In nucleotides, the CDR3 is TGTGCCAGCAGCTTAGGGACAGTTGGGGATTACAATGAGCAGTTCTTC. This chain links TRBV11-2 with TRBJ2-1, with D possibly matching TRBD1 (6 bases). Trimming removed 1 base from V and 4 bases from J, with 14 bases in between. Per germline, CDR1 SGHAT and CDR2 FQNNGV. The CDR3 loop spans 16 amino acids.

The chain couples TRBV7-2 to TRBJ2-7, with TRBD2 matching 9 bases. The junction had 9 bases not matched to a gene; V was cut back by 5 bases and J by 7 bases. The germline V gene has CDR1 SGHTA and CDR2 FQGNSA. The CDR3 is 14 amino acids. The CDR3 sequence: CASSLEGLAWEQYF. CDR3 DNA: TGTGCCAGCAGCCTTGAGGGACTAGCATGGGAGCAGTACTTC.

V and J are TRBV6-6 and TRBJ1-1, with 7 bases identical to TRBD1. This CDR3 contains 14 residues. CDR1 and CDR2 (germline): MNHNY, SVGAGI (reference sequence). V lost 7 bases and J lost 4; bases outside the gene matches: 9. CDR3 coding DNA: TGTGCCAGCACGGGGGGGACAGTACCCACTGAAGCTTTCTTT. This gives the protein CASTGGTVPTEAFF.

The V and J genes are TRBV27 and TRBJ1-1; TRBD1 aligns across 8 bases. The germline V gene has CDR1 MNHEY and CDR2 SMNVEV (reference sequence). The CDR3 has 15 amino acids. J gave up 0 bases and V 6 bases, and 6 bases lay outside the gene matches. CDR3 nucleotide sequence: TGTGCCAGCAGCCTAACGACAGGGGTGAACACTGAAGCTTTCTTT. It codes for CASSLTTGVNTEAFF.

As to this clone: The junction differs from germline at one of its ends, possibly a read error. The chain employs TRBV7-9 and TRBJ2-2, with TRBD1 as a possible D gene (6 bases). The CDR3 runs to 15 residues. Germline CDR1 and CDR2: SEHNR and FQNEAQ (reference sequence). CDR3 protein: CSSSFSGQNTGELFF. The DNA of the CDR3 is TGTTCCAGCAGCTTCTCGGGACAAAACACCGGGGAGCTGTTTTTT. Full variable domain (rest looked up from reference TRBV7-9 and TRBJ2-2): DTGVSQNPRHKITKRGQNVTFRCDPISEHNRLYWYRQTLGQGPEFLTYFQNEAQLEKSRLLSDRFSAERPKGSFSTLEIQRTEQGDSAMYLCSSSFSGQNTGELFFGEGSRLTVL.

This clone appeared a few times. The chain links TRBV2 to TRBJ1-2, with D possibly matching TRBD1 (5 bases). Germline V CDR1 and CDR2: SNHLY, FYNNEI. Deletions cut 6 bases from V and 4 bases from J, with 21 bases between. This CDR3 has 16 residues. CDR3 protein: CASSLGEPGGGYGYTF. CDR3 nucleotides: TGTGCCAGCAGCCTAGGAGAGCCCGGGGGGGGCTATGGCTACACCTTC.

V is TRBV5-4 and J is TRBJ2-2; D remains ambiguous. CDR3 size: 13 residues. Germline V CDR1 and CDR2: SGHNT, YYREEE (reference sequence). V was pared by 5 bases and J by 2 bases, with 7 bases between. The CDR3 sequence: CASSGRNTGELFF. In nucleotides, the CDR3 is TGTGCCAGCAGTGGCAGAAACACCGGGGAGCTGTTTTTT.

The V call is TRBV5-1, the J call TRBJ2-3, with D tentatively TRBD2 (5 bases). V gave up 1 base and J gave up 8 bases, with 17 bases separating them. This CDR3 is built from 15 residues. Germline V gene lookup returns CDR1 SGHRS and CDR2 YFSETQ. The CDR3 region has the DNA TGCGCCAGCAGCTTGTTAATGGCGGACGCGGGTACGCAGTATTTT. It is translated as CASSLLMADAGTQYF.

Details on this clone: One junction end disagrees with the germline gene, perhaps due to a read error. This CDR3 reads CASSQNTDMQYF. The DNA of the CDR3 is TGCGCCAGCAGCCAAAACACAGATATGCAGTATTTT. This chain joins TRBV5-1 and TRBJ2-3; D gene unclear. The CDR3 has 12 amino acids. Germline CDR1 is SGHRS and CDR2 is YFSETQ.

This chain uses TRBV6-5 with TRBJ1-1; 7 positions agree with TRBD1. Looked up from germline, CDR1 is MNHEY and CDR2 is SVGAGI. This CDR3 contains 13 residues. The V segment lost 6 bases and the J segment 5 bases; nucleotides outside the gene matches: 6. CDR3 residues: CASSETGWTEAFF. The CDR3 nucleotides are TGTGCCAGCAGCGAGACAGGGTGGACTGAAGCTTTCTTT.

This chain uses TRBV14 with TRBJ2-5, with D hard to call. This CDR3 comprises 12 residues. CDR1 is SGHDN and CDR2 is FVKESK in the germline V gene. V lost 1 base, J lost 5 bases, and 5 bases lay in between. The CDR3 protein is CASSQGRETQYF. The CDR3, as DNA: TGTGCCAGCAGCCAAGGCCGGGAGACCCAGTACTTC.

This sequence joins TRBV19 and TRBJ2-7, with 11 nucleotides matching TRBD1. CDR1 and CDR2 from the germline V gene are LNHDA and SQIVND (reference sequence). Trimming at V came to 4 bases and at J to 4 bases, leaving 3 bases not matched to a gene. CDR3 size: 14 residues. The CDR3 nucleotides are TGTGCCAGTAGTACCGGGACAGGGGGTTACGAGCAGTACTTC. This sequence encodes CASSTGTGGYEQYF.

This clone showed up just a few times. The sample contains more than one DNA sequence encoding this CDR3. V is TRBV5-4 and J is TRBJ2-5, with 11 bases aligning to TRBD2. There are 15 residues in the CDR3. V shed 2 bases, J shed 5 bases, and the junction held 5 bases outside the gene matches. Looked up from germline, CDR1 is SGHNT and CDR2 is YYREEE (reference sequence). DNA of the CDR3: TGTGCCAGCAGCTTAATAGCGGGAGGGAGGGAGACCCAGTACTTC. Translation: CASSLIAGGRETQYF.

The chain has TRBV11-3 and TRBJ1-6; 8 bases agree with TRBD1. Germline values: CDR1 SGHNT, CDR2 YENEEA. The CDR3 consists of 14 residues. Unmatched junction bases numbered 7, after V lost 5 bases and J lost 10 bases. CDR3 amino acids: CASSLGTGGSPLHF. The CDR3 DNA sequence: TGTGCCAGCAGCCTCGGGACAGGAGGGTCACCCCTCCACTTT.

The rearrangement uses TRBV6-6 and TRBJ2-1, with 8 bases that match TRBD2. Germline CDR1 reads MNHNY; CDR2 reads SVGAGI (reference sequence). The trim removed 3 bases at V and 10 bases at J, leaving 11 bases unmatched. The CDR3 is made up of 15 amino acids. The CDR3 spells CASSYGTSSIREQFF. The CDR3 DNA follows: TGTGCCAGCAGTTATGGGACTAGTTCGATCAGAGAGCAGTTCTTC.

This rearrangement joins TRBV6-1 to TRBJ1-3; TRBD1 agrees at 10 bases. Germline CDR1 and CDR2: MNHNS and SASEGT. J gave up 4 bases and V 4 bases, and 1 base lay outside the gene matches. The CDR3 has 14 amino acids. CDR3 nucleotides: TGTGCCAGCAGTGGACAGGGGGCGGGAAACACCATATATTTT. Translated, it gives CASSGQGAGNTIYF.

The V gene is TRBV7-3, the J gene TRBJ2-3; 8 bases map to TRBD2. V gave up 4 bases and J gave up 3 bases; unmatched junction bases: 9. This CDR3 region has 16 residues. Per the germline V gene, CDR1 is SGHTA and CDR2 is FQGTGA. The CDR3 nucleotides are TGTGCCAGCAGCTCGGGAGGGGCCCTGGGGACAGATACGCAGTATTTT. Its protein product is CASSSGGALGTDTQYF.

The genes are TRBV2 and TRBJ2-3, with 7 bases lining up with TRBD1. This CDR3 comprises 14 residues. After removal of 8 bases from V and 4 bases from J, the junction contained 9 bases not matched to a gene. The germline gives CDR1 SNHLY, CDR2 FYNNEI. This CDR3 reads CASQPGQLSDTQYF. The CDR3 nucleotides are TGTGCCAGCCAACCGGGACAGTTGTCAGATACGCAGTATTTT.

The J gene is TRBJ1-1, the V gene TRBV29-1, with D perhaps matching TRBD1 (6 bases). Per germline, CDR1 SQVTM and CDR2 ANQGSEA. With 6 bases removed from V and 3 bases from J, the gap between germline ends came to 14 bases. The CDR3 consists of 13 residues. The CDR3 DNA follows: TGCAGCGTCGGGAGGGGGGTAGACACTGAAGCTTTCTTT. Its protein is CSVGRGVDTEAFF.

The chain's CDR3 is CASSQDGAEIFYGYTF. CDR3 DNA sequence: TGCGCCAGCAGCCAAGATGGGGCAGAAATTTTCTATGGCTACACCTTC. V gene TRBV4-3 combines with J gene TRBJ1-2; D may be TRBD1 (5 bases). V was pared by 0 bases and J by 4 bases, with 15 bases between. The CDR3 extends over 16 amino acids. In germline, CDR1 is LGHNA, CDR2 YSLEER.

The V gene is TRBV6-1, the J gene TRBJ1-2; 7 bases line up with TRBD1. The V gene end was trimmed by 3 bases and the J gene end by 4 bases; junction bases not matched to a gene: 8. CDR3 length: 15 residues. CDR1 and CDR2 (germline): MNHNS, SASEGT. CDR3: CASSEMTGTSYGYTF. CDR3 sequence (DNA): TGTGCCAGCAGTGAGATGACAGGGACCTCCTATGGCTACACCTTC.

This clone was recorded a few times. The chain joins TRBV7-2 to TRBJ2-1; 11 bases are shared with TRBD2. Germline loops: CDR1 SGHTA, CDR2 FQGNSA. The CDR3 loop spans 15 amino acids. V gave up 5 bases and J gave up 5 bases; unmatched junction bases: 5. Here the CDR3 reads CASSLASGGHNEQFF. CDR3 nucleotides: TGTGCCAGCAGCCTTGCTAGCGGGGGGCACAATGAGCAGTTCTTC. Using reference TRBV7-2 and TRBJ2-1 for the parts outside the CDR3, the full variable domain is GAGVSQSPSNKVTEKGKDVELRCDPISGHTALYWYRQSLGQGLEFLIYFQGNSAPDKSGLPSDRFSAERTGGSVSTLTIQRTQQEDSAVYLCASSLASGGHNEQFFGPGTRLTVL.

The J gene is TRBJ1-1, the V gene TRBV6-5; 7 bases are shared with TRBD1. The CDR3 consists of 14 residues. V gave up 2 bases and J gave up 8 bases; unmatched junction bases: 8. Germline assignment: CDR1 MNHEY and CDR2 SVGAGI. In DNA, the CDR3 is TGTGCCAGCAGTTACGCAATCAGGGGGAGGGAAGCTTTCTTT. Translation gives CASSYAIRGREAFF.